These T cell receptor beta chains were read from a single sample in a study of T cell responses to AZD1222 COVID-19 vaccine. The protocol was immunoSEQ multiplex PCR, while the TCRdb copy is restricted to in-frame clones and leaves out a portion. The data hold tens of thousands of clones, with around 88% observed a single time. This specimen was peripheral blood, taken 28 days after the second AZD1222 dose. The receptors come from an adult who received the AZD1222 COVID-19 vaccine. Each CDR3 is given with its conserved first and last residue. D genes are given only for firm matches. Clone sizes are given selectively: once, few, many, or a class where the clone is expanded.

cdr3_nt	cdr3_aa	j_call	d_call	v_call	clone_size
TGTGCCAGCAGCTTAGTAGGGGGCCTAACGACCGGGGAGCTGTTTTTT	CASSLVGGLTTGELFF	TRBJ2-2	TRBD1	TRBV7-2	once
TGCAGTGCAAGTACAGTTGCGAATGAAAAACTGTTTTTT	CSASTVANEKLFF	TRBJ1-4	-	TRBV20-1	once
TGTGCCAGCAGCCGAGGCGGCCAGGGGGCTGGAAACACCATATATTTT	CASSRGGQGAGNTIYF	TRBJ1-3	TRBD1	TRBV3-1/TRBV3-2	-
TGTGCCATCAAGGAGGCAGGCACCGGGGAGCTGTTTTTT	CAIKEAGTGELFF	TRBJ2-2	-	TRBV10-3	-
TGTGCCAGCAGCTTTCAACAGGGGGCTATCGATGAGCAGTTCTTC	CASSFQQGAIDEQFF	TRBJ2-1	TRBD1	TRBV7-2	few
TGTGCCAGCAGAGCCGGGACAGCCGATTATGGCTACACCTTC	CASRAGTADYGYTF	TRBJ1-2	TRBD1	TRBV7-8	-
TGCAGCGTTGACGACAGGACAACAGATACGCAGTATTTT	CSVDDRTTDTQYF	TRBJ2-3	-	TRBV29-1	-
TGTGCCAGCTCACCATCCGTGCGTAATTCACCCCTCCACTTT	CASSPSVRNSPLHF	TRBJ1-6	-	TRBV18	-
TGCGCCAGCAGCTTGCGTGTGGGCTCTGGAAACACCATATATTTT	CASSLRVGSGNTIYF	TRBJ1-3	-	TRBV5-1	few
TGTGCCACCAGTGATTTGGGAGCAACTGAAGGGTCAGCTCGCTACACCTTC	CATSDLGATEGSARYTF	TRBJ1-2	-	TRBV24-1	-
TGCAGCGTTGAATTGGCCAGGGGCACAGATACGCAGTATTTT	CSVELARGTDTQYF	TRBJ2-3	-	TRBV29-1	-
TGTGCCAGCAGCCCCCGGTTTTCAGTGAACACTGAAGCTTTCTTT	CASSPRFSVNTEAFF	TRBJ1-1	-	TRBV6-5	-
TGTGCCAGTAAACAGGGCCGATTCGCTGAAGCTTTCTTT	CASKQGRFAEAFF	TRBJ1-1	-	TRBV19	-
TGTGCCAGCAGCTTAGGGACAGGGGGGAACTATGGCTACACCTTC	CASSLGTGGNYGYTF	TRBJ1-2	TRBD1	TRBV7-2	-
TGTGCCAGCAGCCCCACGTGGGACGGTGCCTACGAGCAGTACTTC	CASSPTWDGAYEQYF	TRBJ2-7	-	TRBV7-2	-
TGTGCCAGCAGCCAAGAGTGGGGGGGGCCCTATGGCTACACCTTC	CASSQEWGGPYGYTF	TRBJ1-2	-	TRBV4-2	-
TGTGCCACCGGTGGAAGTAGCAATCAGCCCCAGCATTTT	CATGGSSNQPQHF	TRBJ1-5	-	TRBV24-1	-
TGTGCCAGCAGCGACAGCGGGGGGGCCTACGAGCAGTACTTC	CASSDSGGAYEQYF	TRBJ2-7	TRBD2	TRBV9	once
TGTGCCAGCAGACCTGGACAGGGCTGGGATGGCTACACCTTC	CASRPGQGWDGYTF	TRBJ1-2	TRBD1	TRBV14	-
TGTGCCAGCAGCTTAGGGGGGGGGCAGGCTGGGGCCAACGTCCTGACTTTC	CASSLGGGQAGANVLTF	TRBJ2-6	-	TRBV7-3	-
TGTGCCAGCAGCCTTAACCCCGGATTGGGTCAGCCCCAGCATTTT	CASSLNPGLGQPQHF	TRBJ1-5	-	TRBV7-2	-
TGCGCCAGCAGTCGAGGGGGCGAGGGTCAGCAGTACTTC	CASSRGGEGQQYF	TRBJ2-7	TRBD1	TRBV4-3	-
TGTGCCAGCAGCCCGACGAGGGGGATTTGGCTGAACACTGAAGCTTTCTTT	CASSPTRGIWLNTEAFF	TRBJ1-1	-	TRBV14	-
TGTGCCAGCAGCTCGGGTTCAGGACAGGGGGCGAAAGATACGCAGTATTTT	CASSSGSGQGAKDTQYF	TRBJ2-3	TRBD1	TRBV5-8	-
TGTGCCAGCAGCTTTTCGAGGACAGGGACCTACGAGCAGTACTTC	CASSFSRTGTYEQYF	TRBJ2-7	TRBD1	TRBV7-9	-
TGTGCCAATTCTAACGGCGGGGGGCTGGGAGATACGCAGTATTTT	CANSNGGGLGDTQYF	TRBJ2-3	TRBD2	TRBV5-4	-
TGTGCCACCAGTGATTGGGGAGGGGACGACTATGGCTACACCTTC	CATSDWGGDDYGYTF	TRBJ1-2	-	TRBV24-1	-
TGTGCCAGCAGCTCCCAGGGGTACCACACTGAAGCTTTCTTT	CASSSQGYHTEAFF	TRBJ1-1	-	TRBV7-3	-
TGTGCCAGTAGCCGTAACTATGGCTACACCTTC	CASSRNYGYTF	TRBJ1-2	-	TRBV19	-
TGTGCCAGCAGCTTAAGGCGGGGTGAGCAGTTCTTC	CASSLRRGEQFF	TRBJ2-1	-	TRBV11-3	-
TGTGCCAGCAGCTTAAAAATCGGGGTTACGAAAACTGAAGCTTTCTTT	CASSLKIGVTKTEAFF	TRBJ1-1	-	TRBV7-2	-
TGTGCCAGCAGCTTAGGGATGGTTGGGGTTGGGGAGCAGTTCTTC	CASSLGMVGVGEQFF	TRBJ2-1	-	TRBV7-6	-
TGTGCCAGCAGTTTCGGGCCTCGTGAGGGCTACACCTTC	CASSFGPREGYTF	TRBJ1-2	-	TRBV28	once
TGTGCCAGCAGCCAACTGGGGGGAGACCTCTATGGCTACACCTTC	CASSQLGGDLYGYTF	TRBJ1-2	-	TRBV3-1/TRBV3-2	-
TGCGCCAGCAGCCAATATGGGACAGGAACTATGAACACTGAAGCTTTCTTT	CASSQYGTGTMNTEAFF	TRBJ1-1	TRBD1	TRBV4-1	-
TGTGCCAGCAGCTTGGGTATTTCGGTCGGAGCTTTCTTT	CASSLGISVGAFF	TRBJ1-1	-	TRBV5-6	-
TGCGCCAGCGGGGGAGGGACCGCCGCGGGTGAGACCCAGTACTTC	CASGGGTAAGETQYF	TRBJ2-5	TRBD2	TRBV5-1	-
TGTGCCAGCAGCAAAGAGAGCTATTTAGACAATGAGCAGTTCTTC	CASSKESYLDNEQFF	TRBJ2-1	-	TRBV3-1/TRBV3-2	-
TGTGCCAGCAGCTTAGGAGGGGGGGGAGACGAGCAGTACTTC	CASSLGGGGDEQYF	TRBJ2-7	-	TRBV11-2	-
TGTGCCAGCAGCCACCAGGGCCCCGGGGGCGAGCAGTACTTC	CASSHQGPGGEQYF	TRBJ2-7	-	TRBV3-1/TRBV3-2	-
TGCGCCAGCAGTGAGGACGACGAGGTGCAGTACGAGCAGTACTTC	CASSEDDEVQYEQYF	TRBJ2-7	-	TRBV10-2	-
TGTGCCAGCAGCACCCAGCGGGGGCTTGATACGCAGTATTTT	CASSTQRGLDTQYF	TRBJ2-3	TRBD2	TRBV7-9	-
TGTGCCAGTAGTATAGTTGGCAGAAATCAGCCCCAGCATTTT	CASSIVGRNQPQHF	TRBJ1-5	-	TRBV19	-
TGTGCCATCAGTGAGTATTCGGACAGGGTCAATGAGCAGTTCTTC	CAISEYSDRVNEQFF	TRBJ2-1	TRBD1	TRBV10-3	-
TGTGCCAGCAGTGAAGCGGGTAGTGCGAGCTCCTACGAGCAGTACTTC	CASSEAGSASSYEQYF	TRBJ2-7	-	TRBV2	-
TGTGCCAGCAGTTTATCGATATCCGGGGAGCTGTTTTTT	CASSLSISGELFF	TRBJ2-2	-	TRBV27	-
TGTGCCAGCAGCTCGTCGAAAGGCAGGGGGGGCCACGAGCAGTACTTC	CASSSSKGRGGHEQYF	TRBJ2-7	-	TRBV21-1	-
TGTGCCAGCAGTTACTCGGCGGGTGACACTGAAGCTTTCTTT	CASSYSAGDTEAFF	TRBJ1-1	-	TRBV6-5	-
TGTGCCAGCAGCACCACGACAGGGGGGACTGAAGCTTTCTTT	CASSTTTGGTEAFF	TRBJ1-1	TRBD1	TRBV6-2/TRBV6-3	-
TGTGCCAGCAGTTTAGCGGGTGTGCAGTACTTC	CASSLAGVQYF	TRBJ2-7	-	TRBV12-3/TRBV12-4	-
TGCGCCAGCAGCCCGGGAACAGGGGGCAGCTATGGCTACACCTTC	CASSPGTGGSYGYTF	TRBJ1-2	TRBD1	TRBV5-1	-
TGTGCCAGCAGTTTAGGGGCGGGGCCTGGGGACGGGGAGCTGTTTTTT	CASSLGAGPGDGELFF	TRBJ2-2	-	TRBV27	-
TGTGCCAGCAGTTACGTCGGGCAGGGAAACACCGGGGAGCTGTTTTTT	CASSYVGQGNTGELFF	TRBJ2-2	-	TRBV6-2/TRBV6-3	-
TGTGCCAGCAGCTTAGGAGGGGGTAACTATGGCTACACCTTC	CASSLGGGNYGYTF	TRBJ1-2	-	TRBV7-9	-
TGTGCCAGCTCACGTCAGGACCCGAACACCGGGGAGCTGTTTTTT	CASSRQDPNTGELFF	TRBJ2-2	-	TRBV18	-